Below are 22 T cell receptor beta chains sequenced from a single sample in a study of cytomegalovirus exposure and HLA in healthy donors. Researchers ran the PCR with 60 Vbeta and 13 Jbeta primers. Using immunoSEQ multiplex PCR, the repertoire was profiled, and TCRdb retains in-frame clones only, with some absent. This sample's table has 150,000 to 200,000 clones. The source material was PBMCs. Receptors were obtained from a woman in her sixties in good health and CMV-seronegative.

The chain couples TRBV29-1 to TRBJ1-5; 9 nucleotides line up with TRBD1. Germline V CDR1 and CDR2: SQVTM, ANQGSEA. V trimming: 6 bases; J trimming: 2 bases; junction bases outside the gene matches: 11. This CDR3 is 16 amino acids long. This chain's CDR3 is CSVTGTGNDGNQPQHF. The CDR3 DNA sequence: TGCAGCGTAACCGGGACAGGGAACGATGGCAATCAGCCCCAGCATTTT. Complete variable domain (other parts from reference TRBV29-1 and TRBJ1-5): SAVISQKPSRDICQRGTSLTIQCQVDSQVTMMFWYRQQPGQSLTLIATANQGSEATYESGFVIDKFPISRPNLTFSTLTVSNMSPEDSSIYLCSVTGTGNDGNQPQHFGDGTRLSIL.

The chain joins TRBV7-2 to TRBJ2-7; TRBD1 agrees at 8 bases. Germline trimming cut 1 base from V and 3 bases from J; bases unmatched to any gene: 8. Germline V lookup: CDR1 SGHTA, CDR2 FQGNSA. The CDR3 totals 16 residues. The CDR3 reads CASSLGGGQAIYEQYF. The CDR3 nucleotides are TGTGCCAGCAGCTTAGGTGGGGGACAGGCGATCTACGAGCAGTACTTC. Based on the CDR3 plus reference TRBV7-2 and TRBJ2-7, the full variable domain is GAGVSQSPSNKVTEKGKDVELRCDPISGHTALYWYRQSLGQGLEFLIYFQGNSAPDKSGLPSDRFSAERTGGSVSTLTIQRTQQEDSAVYLCASSLGGGQAIYEQYFGPGTRLTVT.

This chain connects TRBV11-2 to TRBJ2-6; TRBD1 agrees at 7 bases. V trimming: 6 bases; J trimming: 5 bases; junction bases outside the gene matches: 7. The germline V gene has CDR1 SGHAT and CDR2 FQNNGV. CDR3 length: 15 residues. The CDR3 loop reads CASRHRGARANVLTF. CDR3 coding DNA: TGTGCCAGCAGACACAGGGGAGCTAGGGCCAACGTCCTGACTTTC.

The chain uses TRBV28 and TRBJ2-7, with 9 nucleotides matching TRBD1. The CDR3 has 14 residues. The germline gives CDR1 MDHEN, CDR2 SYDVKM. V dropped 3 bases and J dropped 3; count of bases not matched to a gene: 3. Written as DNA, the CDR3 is TGTGCCAGCAGTTTGGGACAGGGAGACTACGAGCAGTACTTC. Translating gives CASSLGQGDYEQYF.

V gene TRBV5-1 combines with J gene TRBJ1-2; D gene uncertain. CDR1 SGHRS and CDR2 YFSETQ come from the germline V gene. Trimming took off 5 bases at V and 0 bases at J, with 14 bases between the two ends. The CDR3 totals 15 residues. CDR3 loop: CASRQTTGTNYGYTF. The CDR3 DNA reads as TGCGCCAGCAGGCAGACGACGGGGACTAACTATGGCTACACCTTC.

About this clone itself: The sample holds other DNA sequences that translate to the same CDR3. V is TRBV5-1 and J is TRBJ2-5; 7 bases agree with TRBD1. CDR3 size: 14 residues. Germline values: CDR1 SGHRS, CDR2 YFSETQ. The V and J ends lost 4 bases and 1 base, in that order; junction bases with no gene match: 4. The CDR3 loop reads CASSPGTAQETQYF. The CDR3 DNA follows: TGCGCCAGCAGCCCCGGGACAGCCCAAGAGACCCAGTACTTC.

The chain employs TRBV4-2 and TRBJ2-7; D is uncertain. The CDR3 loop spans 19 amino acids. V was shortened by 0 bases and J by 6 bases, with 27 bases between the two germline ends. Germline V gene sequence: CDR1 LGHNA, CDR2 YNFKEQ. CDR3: CASSQDPTGGEWILGEQYF. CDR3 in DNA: TGTGCCAGCAGCCAAGATCCAACTGGCGGCGAATGGATCCTTGGCGAGCAGTACTTC.

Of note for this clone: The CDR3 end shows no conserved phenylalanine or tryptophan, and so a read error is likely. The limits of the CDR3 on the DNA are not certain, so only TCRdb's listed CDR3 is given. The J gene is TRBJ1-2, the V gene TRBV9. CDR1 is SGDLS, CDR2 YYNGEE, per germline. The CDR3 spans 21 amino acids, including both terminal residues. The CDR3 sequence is CASSVGGSPSNPIQDYGYTRV.

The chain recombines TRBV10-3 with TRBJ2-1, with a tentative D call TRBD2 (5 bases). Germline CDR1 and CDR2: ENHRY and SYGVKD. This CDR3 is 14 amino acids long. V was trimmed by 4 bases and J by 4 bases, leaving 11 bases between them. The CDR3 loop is CAISGAGEYNEQFF. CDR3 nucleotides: TGTGCCATCAGTGGGGCGGGCGAGTACAATGAGCAGTTCTTC.

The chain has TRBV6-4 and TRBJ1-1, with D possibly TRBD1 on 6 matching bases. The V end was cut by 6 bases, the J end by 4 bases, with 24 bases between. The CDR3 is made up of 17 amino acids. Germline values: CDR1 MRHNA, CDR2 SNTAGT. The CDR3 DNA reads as TGTGCCAGCAGCCACACGAGGGTAACAGGGACCGGCACTGAAGCTTTCTTT. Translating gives CASSHTRVTGTGTEAFF.

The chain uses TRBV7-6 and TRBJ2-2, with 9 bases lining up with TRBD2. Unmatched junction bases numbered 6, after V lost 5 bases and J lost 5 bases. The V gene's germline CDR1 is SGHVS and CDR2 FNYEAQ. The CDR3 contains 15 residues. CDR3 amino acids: CASSPKGLATGELFF. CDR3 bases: TGTGCCAGCAGCCCTAAGGGACTAGCTACCGGGGAGCTGTTTTTT.

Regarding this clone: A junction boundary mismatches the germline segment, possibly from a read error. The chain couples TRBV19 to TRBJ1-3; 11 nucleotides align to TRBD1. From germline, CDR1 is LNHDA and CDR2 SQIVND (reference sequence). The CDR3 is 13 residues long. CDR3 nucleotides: TGTGCCAGTAGTATTGGGACAGGGGGACAACAAAATTTT. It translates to CASSIGTGGQQNF.

The DNA for the CDR3 is TGTGCCAGCAGCAAACGGACAGGGGCGACCACAGATACGCAGTATTTT. Residues: CASSKRTGATTDTQYF. V gene TRBV7-3 combines with J gene TRBJ2-3; 9 bases map to TRBD1. Germline-derived CDR1 and CDR2 are SGHTA and FQGTGA. V trimming: 5 bases; J trimming: 2 bases; junction bases outside the gene matches: 8. This CDR3 is built from 16 residues.

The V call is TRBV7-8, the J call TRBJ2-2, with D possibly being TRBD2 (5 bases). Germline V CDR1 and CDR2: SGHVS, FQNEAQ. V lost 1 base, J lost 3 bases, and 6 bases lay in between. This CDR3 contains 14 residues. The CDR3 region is CASSLGGYTGELFF. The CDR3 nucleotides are TGTGCCAGCAGCTTAGGCGGGTACACCGGGGAGCTGTTTTTT.

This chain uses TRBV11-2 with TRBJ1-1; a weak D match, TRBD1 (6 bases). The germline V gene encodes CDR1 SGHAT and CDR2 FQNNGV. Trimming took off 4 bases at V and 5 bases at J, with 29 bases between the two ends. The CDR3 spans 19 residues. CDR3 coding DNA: TGTGCCAGCAGCTCGTTTAGGGGGGGGCAGAGAGGAGGCAAGACTGAAGCTTTCTTT. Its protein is CASSSFRGGQRGGKTEAFF.

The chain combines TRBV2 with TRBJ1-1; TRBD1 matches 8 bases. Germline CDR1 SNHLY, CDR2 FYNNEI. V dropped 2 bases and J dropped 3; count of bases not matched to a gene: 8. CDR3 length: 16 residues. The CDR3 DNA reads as TGTGCCAGCAGTGAACAGGGGGCAAAATTGGACACTGAAGCTTTCTTT. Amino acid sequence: CASSEQGAKLDTEAFF.

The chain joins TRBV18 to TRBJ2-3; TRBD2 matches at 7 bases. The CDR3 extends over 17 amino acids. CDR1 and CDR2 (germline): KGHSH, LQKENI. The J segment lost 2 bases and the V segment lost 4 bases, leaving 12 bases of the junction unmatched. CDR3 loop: CASSRSASGTITDTQYF. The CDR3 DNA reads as TGTGCCAGCTCACGGTCCGCTAGCGGAACTATCACAGATACGCAGTATTTT. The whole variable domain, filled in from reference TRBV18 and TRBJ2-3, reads NAGVMQNPRHLVRRRGQEARLRCSPMKGHSHVYWYRQLPEEGLKFMVYLQKENIIDESGMPKERFSAEFPKEGPSILRIQQVVRGDSAAYFCASSRSASGTITDTQYFGPGTRLTVL.

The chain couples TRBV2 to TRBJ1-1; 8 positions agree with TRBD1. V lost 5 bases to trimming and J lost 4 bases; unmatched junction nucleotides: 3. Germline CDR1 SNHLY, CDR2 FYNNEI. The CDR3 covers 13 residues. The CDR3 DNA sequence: TGTGCCAGCAGTCAGCAGGGGGCCACTGAAGCTTTCTTT. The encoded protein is CASSQQGATEAFF.

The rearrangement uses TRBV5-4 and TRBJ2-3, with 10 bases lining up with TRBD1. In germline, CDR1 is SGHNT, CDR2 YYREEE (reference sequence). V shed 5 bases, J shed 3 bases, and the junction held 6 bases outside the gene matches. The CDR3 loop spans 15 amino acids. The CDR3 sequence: CASSWPGQGTDTQYF. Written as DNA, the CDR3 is TGTGCCAGCAGTTGGCCGGGACAGGGGACAGATACGCAGTATTTT. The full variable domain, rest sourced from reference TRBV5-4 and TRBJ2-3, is ETGVTQSPTHLIKTRGQQVTLRCSSQSGHNTVSWYQQALGQGPQFIFQYYREEENGRGNFPPRFSGLQFPNYSSELNVNALELDDSALYLCASSWPGQGTDTQYFGPGTRLTVL.

CDR3 nucleotide sequence: TGCAGCCCGAAGTTAATGGGGAGGGGGACCCAGTACTTC. Its protein is CSPKLMGRGTQYF. The chain uses TRBV29-1 and TRBJ2-5; TRBD2 matches 7 bases. This CDR3 contains 13 residues. The germline V gene has CDR1 SQVTM and CDR2 ANQGSEA. Germline trimming cut 8 bases from V and 7 bases from J; bases unmatched to any gene: 13.

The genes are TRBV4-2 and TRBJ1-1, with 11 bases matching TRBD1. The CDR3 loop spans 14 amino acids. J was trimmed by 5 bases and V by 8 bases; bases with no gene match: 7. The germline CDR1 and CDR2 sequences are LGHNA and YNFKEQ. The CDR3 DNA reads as TGTGCCAGCGGCCTGGACAGGGGGCGAACTGAAGCTTTCTTT. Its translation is CASGLDRGRTEAFF.

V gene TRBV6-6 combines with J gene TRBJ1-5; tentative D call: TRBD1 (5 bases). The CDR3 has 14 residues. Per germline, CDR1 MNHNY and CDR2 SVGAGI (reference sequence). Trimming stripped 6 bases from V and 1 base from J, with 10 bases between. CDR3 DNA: TGTGCCAGCAGCCCCGGGGGGAGCAATCAGCCCCAGCATTTT. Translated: CASSPGGSNQPQHF.